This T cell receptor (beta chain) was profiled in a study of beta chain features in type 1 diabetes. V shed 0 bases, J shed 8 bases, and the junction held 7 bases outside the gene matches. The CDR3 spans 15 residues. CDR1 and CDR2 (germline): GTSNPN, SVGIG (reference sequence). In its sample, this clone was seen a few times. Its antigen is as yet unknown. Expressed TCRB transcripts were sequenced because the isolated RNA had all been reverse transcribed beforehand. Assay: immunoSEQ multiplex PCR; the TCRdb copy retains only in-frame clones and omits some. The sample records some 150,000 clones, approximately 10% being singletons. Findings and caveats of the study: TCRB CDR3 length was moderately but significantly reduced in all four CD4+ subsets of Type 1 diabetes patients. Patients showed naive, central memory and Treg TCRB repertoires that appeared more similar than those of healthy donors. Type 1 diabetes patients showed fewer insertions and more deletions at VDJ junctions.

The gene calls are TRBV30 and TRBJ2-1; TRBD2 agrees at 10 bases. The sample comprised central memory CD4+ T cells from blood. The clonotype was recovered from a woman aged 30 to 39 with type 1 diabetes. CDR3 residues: CAWSVGLAGADEQFF. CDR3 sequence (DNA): TGTGCCTGGAGTGTAGGGCTAGCGGGAGCGGATGAGCAGTTCTTC.